A selection of T cell receptor beta chains follows, all from one sample in a study of cytomegalovirus exposure and HLA in healthy donors. Libraries were prepared by immunoSEQ multiplex PCR; TCRdb keeps only in-frame clonotypes and omits some of them. The sample has about 140,000 clones; almost 85% are singletons. The sample was PBMCs. All receptors come from a man aged 18 to 30 in good health and CMV-seropositive. Both conserved end residues are part of each CDR3. D genes are given only for firm matches. Expanded clones are given a class, and other clones once, few, many or no size at all.

j_call | v_call | clone_size | d_call | cdr3_nt | cdr3_aa
TRBJ1-2 | TRBV15 | NA | TRBD1 | TGTGCCACCAGCCGCCTAGGAGGGACAGATGGCTACACCTTC | CATSRLGGTDGYTF
TRBJ2-5 | TRBV6-5 | NA | NA | TGTGCCAGCAGTTACTCTGGGGCAGGGGAAGAGACCCAGTACTTC | CASSYSGAGEETQYF
TRBJ2-3 | TRBV5-1 | NA | NA | TGCGCCAGCAGCTTCATCGGCGGGAGCACAGATACGCAGTATTTT | CASSFIGGSTDTQYF
TRBJ1-2 | TRBV28 | NA | TRBD1 | TGTGCCAGCAGTCGGGACAGGGCGGGCTATGGCTACACCTTC | CASSRDRAGYGYTF
TRBJ1-2 | TRBV19 | NA | NA | TGTGCCAGTAGGGAGGGTGGGACGAGTGGCTACACCTTC | CASREGGTSGYTF
TRBJ2-6 | TRBV18 | NA | NA | TGTGCCAGCGCAGGGCTGTCTGGGGCCAACGTCCTGACTTTC | CASAGLSGANVLTF
TRBJ2-7 | TRBV6-1 | NA | NA | TGTGCCAGCAGTGAAGCAGATGAGGGAGAGGGGTACTTC | CASSEADEGEGYF
TRBJ2-1 | TRBV21-1 | NA | NA | TGTGCCAACTCGGGACAGGGAAATGGAAATGAGCAGTTCTTC | CANSGQGNGNEQFF
TRBJ1-1 | TRBV7-2 | few | NA | TGTGCCAGCAGCCAAGTCGGAGGGACTGAAGCTTTCTTT | CASSQVGGTEAFF
TRBJ1-1 | TRBV7-8 | NA | TRBD1 | TGTGCCAGCAGCTTAGACGACAGGGGGCTGAATGAAGCTTTCTTT | CASSLDDRGLNEAFF
TRBJ2-7 | TRBV5-1 | NA | NA | TGCGCCAGCAGCCCCGGACTACACACTAGTATCTACGAGCAGTACTTC | CASSPGLHTSIYEQYF
TRBJ2-3 | TRBV10-1 | NA | TRBD2 | TGCGCCAGCAGTGCCTTGACTAGCGGAAGCACAGATACGCAGTATTTT | CASSALTSGSTDTQYF
TRBJ2-7 | TRBV29-1 | NA | NA | TGCAGCGTTGAAGTGGCCAGTTCCTACGAGCAGTACTTC | CSVEVASSYEQYF
TRBJ2-1 | TRBV13 | NA | NA | TGTGCCAGCAGCCCGACTTCCTACAATGAGCAGTTCTTC | CASSPTSYNEQFF
TRBJ1-4 | TRBV9 | NA | NA | TGTGCCAGCAGCGCAACTTCAACTAATGAAAAACTGTTTTTT | CASSATSTNEKLFF
TRBJ2-1 | TRBV2 | NA | TRBD2 | TGTGCCAGCAGTGGTTGGCTAGCGGCCTACAATGAGCAGTTCTTC | CASSGWLAAYNEQFF
TRBJ1-2 | TRBV28 | NA | NA | TGTGCCATCCCGGCAGCGGTCTATGGCTACACCTTC | CAIPAAVYGYTF
TRBJ2-3 | TRBV7-9 | NA | TRBD1 | TGTGCCAGCATGGAGACAGGGGCAGATACGCAGTATTTT | CASMETGADTQYF
TRBJ2-7 | TRBV28 | NA | NA | TGTGCCAGCAGCCCATGGGGAGAAGCCTACGAGCAGTACTTC | CASSPWGEAYEQYF
TRBJ2-7 | TRBV21-1 | NA | NA | TGTGCCAGCAGCAAAGCGCGGGGACGCCAGGAGGGTCCCTCCTACGAGCAGTACTTC | CASSKARGRQEGPSYEQYF
TRBJ1-4 | TRBV7-3 | once | TRBD1 | TGTGCCAGCAGTCCCTGGGGGACAGGGGGCGCGACCGGGGAAAAACTGTTTTTT | CASSPWGTGGATGEKLFF
TRBJ2-1 | TRBV29-1 | NA | TRBD2 | TGCAGCCAGCGGGAGGGCCATGAGCAGTTCTTC | CSQREGHEQFF
TRBJ1-2 | TRBV29-1 | NA | TRBD1 | TGCAGCGTTGAAGAGAGGTCGACAGGGCGAGGTAACTATGGCTACACCTTC | CSVEERSTGRGNYGYTF
TRBJ2-5 | TRBV6-6 | NA | TRBD2 | TGTGCCAGCAGTCGCCCTAGCGGGAACGGGCGGGAGACCCAGTACTTC | CASSRPSGNGRETQYF
TRBJ2-7 | TRBV14 | once | NA | TGTGCCAGCAGCCAAGATTGGGGGGTCGACGAGCAGTACTTC | CASSQDWGVDEQYF
TRBJ2-1 | TRBV4-1 | NA | TRBD2 | TGCGCCAGCAGCCACGGGACTAGCGGGAGATGGGATGAGCAGTTCTTC | CASSHGTSGRWDEQFF